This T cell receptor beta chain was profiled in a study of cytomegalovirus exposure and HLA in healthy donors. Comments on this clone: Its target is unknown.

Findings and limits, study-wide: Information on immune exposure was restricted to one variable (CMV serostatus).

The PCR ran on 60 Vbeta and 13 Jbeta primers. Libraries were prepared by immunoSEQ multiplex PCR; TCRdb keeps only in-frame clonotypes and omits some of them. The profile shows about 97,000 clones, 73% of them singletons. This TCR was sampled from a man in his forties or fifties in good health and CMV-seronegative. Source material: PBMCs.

The CDR3 DNA reads TGTGCCAGCAGCTTGGCGGGGGGTTGGTACGAGCAGTACTTC. It codes for CASSLAGGWYEQYF. The chain couples TRBV5-6 to TRBJ2-7; TRBD2 matches 7 bases. V lost 0 bases to trimming and J lost 4 bases; unmatched junction nucleotides: 4. Germline V gene data show CDR1 as SGHDT and CDR2 as YYEEEE. The CDR3 extends over 14 amino acids. The variable domain in full, with the rest retrieved from reference TRBV5-6 and TRBJ2-7, is DAGVTQSPTHLIKTRGQQVTLRCSPKSGHDTVSWYQQALGQGPQFIFQYYEEEERQRGNFPDRFSGHQFPNYSSELNVNALLLGDSALYLCASSLAGGWYEQYFGPGTRLTVT.